A single sample gave rise to the 25 T cell receptor beta chains below, sequenced in a study of human T cells and chemical hapten exposure (dated by TCRdb to about 2021). Receptor amplification or capture employed RACE. The run used a NextSeq 500. The public reads were quality trimmed at Q25 with fastp and then assembled into clones with MiXCR by TCRdb, keeping productive beta chains. A single entry per CDR3 protein holds the most common genes and DNA from its merged rows. This sample is represented by 95,000 or so distinct CDR3 sequences; roughly 11% of them were singletons. The ten largest clones take up approximately 3.3% of the sample. Per the publication, the time point label means: patch test 2, 6 weeks after DPC sensitization. Per the publication, the treatment or condition label means: therapeutic diphenylcyclopropenone sensitization with weekly scalp DPC. Sequenced material: whole blood, taken in connection with sensitization to the hapten diphenylcyclopropenone (DPC). The receptors were gathered from a woman aged 40 to 49 with alopecia areata. Some clones in this sample may be carry-over from other donors' samples.

This clonotype was observed at least ten times. The chain is built from TRBV7-6 and TRBJ2-7; 8 bases line up with TRBD1. Germline lookup yields CDR1 SGHVS and CDR2 FNYEAQ. The length of the CDR3 is 16 residues. V dropped 4 bases and J dropped 5; count of bases not matched to a gene: 13. The CDR3 loop reads CASSSTTGATRHEQYF. The CDR3 coding sequence is TGTGCCAGCAGCTCTACGACAGGGGCCACCCGGCACGAGCAGTACTTC.

This clonotype was seen ten or more times. This chain connects TRBV5-6 to TRBJ1-3, with D unresolved. V was clipped by 0 bases and J by 0 bases, with 25 bases between them. This CDR3 is built from 21 residues. Germline V gives CDR1 SGHDT, CDR2 YYEEEE. The CDR3 sequence is CASSLAGRWRPDVSSGNTIYF. Here the CDR3 DNA reads TGTGCCAGCAGCTTGGCTGGTCGGTGGCGCCCCGACGTGAGCTCTGGAAACACCATATATTTT.

This clonotype was observed at least ten times. This chain links TRBV20-1 with TRBJ1-1, with D maybe TRBD1 (5 bases). V gave up 5 bases and J gave up 11 bases, with 24 bases separating them. This CDR3 has 14 residues. The germline CDR1 and CDR2 sequences are DFQATT and SNEGSKA (reference sequence). CDR3 sequence: CSAPKGPGNLGAFF. CDR3 nucleotides: TGCAGTGCTCCCAAGGGTCCAGGGAATCTAGGGGCTTTCTTT.

This clonotype was seen ten or more times. This sequence joins TRBV7-2 and TRBJ2-7, with 9 bases that match TRBD1. With 4 bases clipped from V and 6 bases from J, the junction kept 4 bases outside the gene matches. This CDR3 has 13 amino acids. CDR1 is SGHTA, CDR2 FQGNSA, per germline. CDR3 sequence: CASSSDRGSEQYF. DNA for the CDR3: TGTGCCAGCAGCTCTGACAGGGGGAGCGAGCAGTACTTC.

Many counts were recorded for this clonotype. The chain combines TRBV7-3 with TRBJ1-1; the D gene is possibly TRBD1 (5 bases). CDR3 size: 14 residues. The germline V gene encodes CDR1 SGHTA and CDR2 FQGTGA. The germline V and J ends were trimmed by 6 bases and 4 bases, with 15 bases remaining between them. DNA of the CDR3: TGTGCCAGCAGTCGAATAGGGGCGGGCACTGAAGCTTTCTTT. This encodes CASSRIGAGTEAFF.

The sample holds many counts of this clonotype. The chain uses TRBV7-9 and TRBJ2-1; a possible D gene is TRBD2 (6 bases). Germline loops: CDR1 SEHNR, CDR2 FQNEAQ (reference sequence). This CDR3 has 15 amino acids. The V end was cut by 8 bases, the J end by 1 base, with 15 bases between. CDR3 region: CASGMAGKSYNEQFF. The CDR3 DNA reads TGTGCCAGCGGCATGGCGGGAAAATCCTACAATGAGCAGTTCTTC.

Note on this clonotype: A much more abundant neighbour one base away suggests this may be a read error. The V and J genes are TRBV10-3 and TRBJ2-5; no firm D call. V was cut by 10 bases and J by 2 bases, with 26 bases left in between. CDR1 and CDR2 (germline): ENHRY, SYGVKD. This CDR3 comprises 17 residues. The CDR3 reads CATAHSFSPQEQETQYF. CDR3 nucleotides: TGTGCCACAGCCCATTCTTTTAGCCCCCAGGAACAAGAGACCCAGTACTTC.

The table lists this clonotype with a few counts. The J gene is TRBJ1-2, the V gene TRBV9; D call uncertain. The CDR3 is 12 amino acids. Trimming shortened V by 3 bases and J by 4 bases, and 7 bases separated the two germline ends. The germline V gene encodes CDR1 SGDLS and CDR2 YYNGEE. The DNA for the CDR3 is TGTGCCAGCAGCGGGCAGCTCTATGGCTACACCTTC. It encodes CASSGQLYGYTF. Variable domain in full (rest from reference TRBV9 and TRBJ1-2): DSGVTQTPKHLITATGQRVTLRCSPRSGDLSVYWYQQSLDQGLQFLIQYYNGEERAKGNILERFSAQQFPDLHSELNLSSLELGDSALYFCASSGQLYGYTFGSGTRLTVV.

This clonotype was detected many times. The chain employs TRBV6-1 and TRBJ1-5; D not resolved. The V end was cut by 6 bases, the J end by 3 bases, with 15 bases between. The germline V gene has CDR1 MNHNS and CDR2 SASEGT. CDR3 length: 15 amino acids. The CDR3 reads CASSRIGNINQPQHF. As DNA, the CDR3 is TGTGCCAGCAGCCGGATCGGCAACATCAATCAGCCCCAGCATTTT.

The chain couples TRBV7-9 to TRBJ2-7; tentative D call: TRBD1 (6 bases). V lost 2 bases and J lost 2, with 10 bases in between. The CDR3 has 14 residues. CDR1 and CDR2 from the germline V gene are SEHNR and FQNEAQ (reference sequence). The CDR3 DNA is TGTGCCAGCAGCTTAAAACAGGGCACCTACGAGCAGTACTTC. Encoded protein: CASSLKQGTYEQYF.

V and J are TRBV7-2 and TRBJ2-2; the D call may be TRBD1 or TRBD2 (5 bases each). Trimming cost V 4 bases and J 5 bases, with 14 bases left between them. There are 15 residues in the CDR3. In germline, CDR1 is SGHTA, CDR2 FQGNSA. CDR3: CASSSEGQVTGELFF. CDR3 sequence (DNA): TGTGCCAGCAGCTCCGAGGGGCAAGTAACCGGGGAGCTGTTTTTT.

This sequence joins TRBV30 and TRBJ1-4; 7 nucleotides align to TRBD1. Per the germline V gene, CDR1 is GTSNPN and CDR2 is SVGIG (reference sequence). This CDR3 is 17 amino acids long. The V and J ends lost 8 bases and 2 bases, in that order; junction bases with no gene match: 17. For the CDR3, the DNA is TGTGCCAGCTCTTGGGGGGCAGGGGGACTTACTAATGAAAAACTGTTTTTT. This codes for CASSWGAGGLTNEKLFF.

Many counts were recorded for this clonotype. The rearrangement links TRBV4-3 to TRBJ2-2, with a weak D call TRBD2 (6 bases). The germline CDR1 and CDR2 sequences are LGHNA and YSLEER. V lost 0 bases, J lost 5 bases, and 16 bases lay in between. The CDR3 covers 17 residues. CDR3: CASSQDVQGGGTGELFF. The CDR3 DNA reads as TGCGCCAGCAGCCAAGATGTGCAGGGTGGGGGGACCGGGGAGCTGTTTTTT.

This clonotype was counted a few times. This sequence joins TRBV11-2 and TRBJ2-1; maybe TRBD2 (6 bases). Trimming removed 8 bases from V and 7 bases from J, with 15 bases in between. CDR1 and CDR2 (germline): SGHAT, FQNNGV. The CDR3 is 13 amino acids. The DNA for the CDR3 is TGTGCCAGCCGCGGGAAAACGGGGAATGAGCAGTTCTTC. It is translated as CASRGKTGNEQFF.

This chain joins TRBV7-9 and TRBJ2-4, with D unclear. Deletions cut 4 bases from V and 3 bases from J, with 13 bases between. The CDR3 covers 15 residues. Germline CDR1 SEHNR, CDR2 FQNEAQ (reference sequence). CDR3 bases: TGTGCCAGCAGCTCCCCGGCCAGACACAAAAACATTCAGTACTTC. Translating gives CASSSPARHKNIQYF.

J is TRBJ2-1 and V is TRBV12-2; the table's D call, TRBD2, was not checked against the DNA. TRBV12-2 counts as a pseudogene. The CDR3 contains 15 residues. CDR3 sequence: CASRPRASGSHEQFF. The CDR3 DNA follows: TGTGCAAGTCGCCCGAGGGCTAGCGGGAGCCATGAGCAGTTCTTC.

J is TRBJ2-3 and V is TRBV2; 10 positions agree with TRBD2. With 11 bases clipped from V and 6 bases from J, the junction kept 8 bases outside the gene matches. This CDR3 has 13 amino acids. Germline CDR1 and CDR2: SNHLY and FYNNEI. The CDR3 bases are TGTGCCGGCCGAGCGGGGGGGCCGGATACGCAGTATTTT. This gives the protein CAGRAGGPDTQYF.

This clonotype was seen a few times. The genes are TRBV6-2 or TRBV6-3 and TRBJ2-1; D not certain. Per the germline V gene, CDR1 is MNHEY and CDR2 is SVGEGT. V lost 5 bases and J 0 bases, leaving 17 bases between the germline ends. This CDR3 spans 17 amino acids. The CDR3 nucleotides are TGTGCCAGCAGTACTTGGAGCATGGGTCGCTCCTACAATGAGCAGTTCTTC. Amino acids: CASSTWSMGRSYNEQFF.

The chain carries TRBV7-2 and TRBJ2-3; 9 bases match TRBD2. Germline V CDR1 and CDR2: SGHTA, FQGNSA. J gave up 10 bases and V 2 bases, and 10 bases lay outside the gene matches. This CDR3 is built from 15 residues. CDR3 sequence (DNA): TGTGCCAGCAGCTTAAAGCAGGGCGGGGGGGCTGCGCAGTATTTT. Encoded protein: CASSLKQGGGAAQYF. Filled out from reference TRBV7-2 and TRBJ2-3, the complete variable domain reads GAGVSQSPSNKVTEKGKDVELRCDPISGHTALYWYRQSLGQGLEFLIYFQGNSAPDKSGLPSDRFSAERTGGSVSTLTIQRTQQEDSAVYLCASSLKQGGGAAQYFGPGTRLTVL.

The chain employs TRBV19 and TRBJ2-3, with 12 bases fitting TRBD2. Germline V gives CDR1 LNHDA, CDR2 SQIVND (reference sequence). The V segment lost 6 bases and the J segment 0 bases; nucleotides outside the gene matches: 4. The CDR3 has 16 residues. CDR3 in DNA: TGTGCCAGTAGCCCTAGCGGGAGGGGTAGCACAGATACGCAGTATTTT. Translation: CASSPSGRGSTDTQYF.

This clonotype was detected ten times or more. This chain uses TRBV27 with TRBJ1-6, with D uncertain. CDR1 is MNHEY, CDR2 SMNVEV, per germline (reference sequence). V was shortened by 5 bases and J by 0 bases, with 2 bases between the two germline ends. The CDR3 loop spans 13 amino acids. The CDR3 sequence: CASSNSYNSPLHF. CDR3 DNA sequence: TGTGCCAGCAGTAACTCCTATAATTCACCCCTCCACTTT.

This clonotype showed up just a few times. The V gene is TRBV5-1, the J gene TRBJ2-7; 7 bases align to TRBD2. Germline CDR1 reads SGHRS; CDR2 reads YFSETQ. This CDR3 contains 16 residues. V was pared by 2 bases and J by 0 bases, with 8 bases of the junction left unmatched. CDR3 in amino acids: CASSFSGGRSSYEQYF. The CDR3 region has the DNA TGCGCCAGCAGCTTCTCCGGGGGGAGAAGCTCCTACGAGCAGTACTTC.

This clonotype was observed a handful of times. The chain uses TRBV4-3 and TRBJ1-3; D remains ambiguous. The CDR3 spans 15 residues. V lost 4 bases and J lost 0, with 10 bases in between. Germline CDR1 is LGHNA and CDR2 is YSLEER. The CDR3 reads CASSPQTASGNTIYF. The CDR3 DNA follows: TGCGCCAGCAGCCCGCAAACAGCCTCTGGAAACACCATATATTTT.

This clonotype was counted at least ten times. The chain couples TRBV19 to TRBJ2-1, with TRBD2 identical over 13 bases. CDR3 length equals 16 residues. After removal of 2 bases from V and 7 bases from J, the junction contained 5 bases not matched to a gene. CDR1 LNHDA and CDR2 SQIVND come from the germline V gene (reference sequence). Here the CDR3 DNA reads TGTGCCAGTAGTATAAAGGCGGGACTAGCGGGGAATGAGCAGTTCTTC. This encodes CASSIKAGLAGNEQFF. The full variable domain, in which reference TRBV19 and TRBJ2-1 provide the parts outside the CDR3, is DGGITQSPKYLFRKEGQNVTLSCEQNLNHDAMYWYRQDPGQGLRLIYYSQIVNDFQKGDIAEGYSVSREKKESFPLTVTSAQKNPTAFYLCASSIKAGLAGNEQFFGPGTRLTVL.

This chain links TRBV6-2 or TRBV6-3 with TRBJ2-3; 8 bases match TRBD2. Germline loops: CDR1 MNHEY, CDR2 SVGEGT. The CDR3 sequence is 16 residues long. Trimming removed 4 bases from V and 0 bases from J; junction bases left unmatched: 6. As DNA, the CDR3 is TGTGCCAGCAGTTTACGGACTAGCCGAAGCACAGATACGCAGTATTTT. Its protein product is CASSLRTSRSTDTQYF.